Presented here are 19 T cell receptor beta chains from one specimen sequenced in a study of T cells in tumors after PD-1 blockade. This table comes from immunoSEQ multiplex PCR, and its TCRdb copy is limited to in-frame clones, with some not included. The sample lists 20,000 to 25,000 clones, about 82% seen once, with approximately 12% in the top ten. The sample here was PBMCs, taken after anti-PD-1 treatment. Source of these receptors: a human donor with basal cell carcinoma.

This clone is a singleton in its sample. The chain combines TRBV2 with TRBJ2-3; D uncertain. This CDR3 region has 14 residues. V was clipped by 5 bases and J by 2 bases, with 11 bases between them. Germline V gene data show CDR1 as SNHLY and CDR2 as FYNNEI. Here the CDR3 DNA reads TGTGCCAGCAGTTCTCGCGGCTTCACAGATACGCAGTATTTT. Protein product: CASSSRGFTDTQYF.

The gene calls are TRBV6-1 and TRBJ2-3; 10 bases map to TRBD2. V lost 4 bases to trimming and J lost 1 base; unmatched junction nucleotides: 14. The CDR3 is 19 residues long. Per germline, CDR1 MNHNS and CDR2 SASEGT. The CDR3 DNA reads as TGTGCCAGCAGTGGCCGTACTAGCGGGGCCACCTGGGGCACAGATACGCAGTATTTT. It encodes CASSGRTSGATWGTDTQYF.

Here the CDR3 DNA reads TGTGCCAGCAGCGTAGGACCAGGTTCACCCCTCCACTTT. Protein: CASSVGPGSPLHF. The V and J genes are TRBV9 and TRBJ1-6; D is ambiguous. The CDR3 spans 13 residues. Trimming took off 0 bases at V and 9 bases at J, with 7 bases between the two ends. The germline CDR1 and CDR2 sequences are SGDLS and YYNGEE.

V is TRBV5-1 and J is TRBJ2-5; D gene ambiguous. This CDR3 comprises 14 residues. Trimming cost V 4 bases and J 5 bases, with 15 bases left between them. The germline CDR1 and CDR2 sequences are SGHRS and YFSETQ. CDR3 sequence reads: CASSLDPPRETQYF. CDR3 in DNA: TGCGCCAGCAGCCTTGATCCGCCGCGGGAGACCCAGTACTTC.

The chain joins TRBV7-6 to TRBJ2-5; 8 bases map to TRBD2. The CDR3 totals 14 residues. V gave up 8 bases and J gave up 4 bases; unmatched junction bases: 9. The germline CDR1 and CDR2 sequences are SGHVS and FNYEAQ. Here the CDR3 DNA reads TGTGCCAGCGGGCGGGGGGCCCGAGGAGAGACCCAGTACTTC. Its translation is CASGRGARGETQYF.

This clone came up once. V usage is TRBV2 and J usage is TRBJ1-1, with 7 bases fitting TRBD1. V lost 5 bases to trimming and J lost 6 bases; unmatched junction nucleotides: 6. The germline CDR1 and CDR2 sequences are SNHLY and FYNNEI. The CDR3 loop spans 13 amino acids. CDR3 sequence: CASSLQGYSEAFF. DNA for the CDR3: TGTGCCAGCAGTTTACAGGGGTACTCTGAAGCTTTCTTT.

The table lists this clone with a few counts. The genes are TRBV10-3 and TRBJ1-4, with a possible D match to TRBD1 (5 bases). Germline V gene sequence: CDR1 ENHRY, CDR2 SYGVKD. The CDR3 runs 13 residues. The V and J ends lost 7 bases and 8 bases respectively, with 14 bases between them. DNA for the CDR3: TGTGCCATCACCCGGGACCCGACAGAAAAACTGTTTTTT. It yields the protein CAITRDPTEKLFF.

This clone appeared a few times. V usage is TRBV15 and J usage is TRBJ2-5; D is undetermined. The CDR3 is made up of 12 amino acids. Germline CDR1 reads LNHNV; CDR2 reads YYDKDF (reference sequence). V lost 1 base and J lost 2, with 2 bases in between. CDR3 DNA: TGTGCCACCAGCAGAGGACAAGAGACCCAGTACTTC. Amino acids: CATSRGQETQYF.

The rearrangement links TRBV23-1 to TRBJ2-1, with D possibly TRBD2 on 6 matching bases. TRBV23-1 is sorted into the ORF group, with uncertain function. V lost 0 bases and J lost 6, with 15 bases in between. The CDR3 spans 16 residues. In DNA form, the CDR3 reads TGCGCCAGCAGTCAATCGGTCTGCGGGGTAGGCAATGAGCAGTTCTTC. Its translation is CASSQSVCGVGNEQFF.

The rearrangement links TRBV5-5 to TRBJ2-6; D assignment may be TRBD1 or TRBD2 (5 bases each). CDR1 is SGHKS, CDR2 YYEKEE, per germline (reference sequence). Trimming stripped 0 bases from V and 0 bases from J, with 13 bases between. The CDR3 length is 18 residues. The CDR3 loop is CASSLGGTDFSGANVLTF. The DNA for the CDR3 is TGTGCCAGCAGCTTGGGAGGGACCGACTTCTCTGGGGCCAACGTCCTGACTTTC.

V gene TRBV30 combines with J gene TRBJ2-2; D remains unclear. The CDR3 has 11 amino acids. Per the germline V gene, CDR1 is GTSNPN and CDR2 is SVGIG (reference sequence). V was cut by 5 bases and J by 5 bases, with 6 bases left in between. CDR3 coding DNA: TGTGCCTGGGCGGCGACCGGGGAGCTGTTTTTT. It specifies CAWAATGELFF.

V and J are TRBV30 and TRBJ1-5, with 7 nucleotides matching TRBD1. J was trimmed by 10 bases and V by 2 bases; bases with no gene match: 11. The CDR3 has 14 amino acids. The germline V gene encodes CDR1 GTSNPN and CDR2 SVGIG (reference sequence). The CDR3 DNA reads as TGTGCCTGGAGTAAGGGACAGAGACTTTTTCCCCAGCATTTT. Translating gives CAWSKGQRLFPQHF. The complete variable domain, with remaining parts taken from reference TRBV30 and TRBJ1-5, reads SQTIHQWPATLVQPVGSPLSLECTVEGTSNPNLYWYRQAAGRGLQLLFYSVGIGQISSEVPQNLSASRPQDRQFILSSKKLLLSDSGFYLCAWSKGQRLFPQHFGDGTRLSIL.

The rearrangement uses TRBV5-4 and TRBJ1-6; 7 bases match TRBD1. Germline trimming cut 0 bases from V and 7 bases from J; bases unmatched to any gene: 4. The CDR3 is 15 amino acids. CDR1 is SGHNT, CDR2 YYREEE, per germline (reference sequence). CDR3 in amino acids: CASSLESGGNSPLHF. In DNA form, the CDR3 reads TGTGCCAGCAGCTTGGAGTCAGGGGGAAATTCACCCCTCCACTTT.

This clone was counted a single time. The chain couples TRBV7-9 to TRBJ2-7; no reliable D call. Germline CDR1 is SEHNR and CDR2 is FQNEAQ (reference sequence). The V gene lost 2 bases and the J gene lost 5 bases, with 4 bases spanning the gap. The CDR3 runs to 11 residues. The DNA of the CDR3 is TGTGCCAGCAGCTTATTGGACGAGCAGTACTTC. Translating it yields CASSLLDEQYF.

The chain employs TRBV3-1 (or the pseudogene TRBV3-2) and TRBJ1-2; maybe TRBD1 (6 bases). Trimming removed 3 bases at V and 3 bases at J, with 11 bases between. Germline CDR1 LGHDT, CDR2 YNNKEL (reference sequence). The CDR3 length is 14 residues. This CDR3 reads CASSQSTGHYGYTF. The CDR3 DNA follows: TGTGCCAGCAGCCAGAGTACAGGGCACTATGGCTACACCTTC.

This clone occurred a few times. The CDR3 protein is CASSFSPVGEQYF. The CDR3 DNA is TGTGCCAGCAGCTTCTCCCCTGTGGGCGAGCAGTACTTC. The genes are TRBV7-3 and TRBJ2-7; D remains unclear. Germline V lookup: CDR1 SGHTA, CDR2 FQGTGA. Trimming took 3 bases from V and 6 from J, leaving 12 bases between them. The CDR3 is made up of 13 amino acids. The full variable domain, completed using reference TRBV7-3 and TRBJ2-7, is GAGVSQTPSNKVTEKGKYVELRCDPISGHTALYWYRQSLGQGPEFLIYFQGTGAADDSGLPNDRFFAVRPEGSVSTLKIQRTERGDSAVYLCASSFSPVGEQYFGPGTRLTVT.

This clone was seen once. J is TRBJ2-3 and V is TRBV6-5; 7 bases line up with TRBD2. The V gene's germline CDR1 is MNHEY and CDR2 SVGAGI. Germline trimming cut 7 bases from V and 1 base from J; bases unmatched to any gene: 5. The CDR3 loop spans 14 amino acids. The CDR3 DNA sequence: TGTGCCAGCACCCTCGCGGGGGGCACAGATACGCAGTATTTT. Translating gives CASTLAGGTDTQYF.

The chain couples TRBV4-1 to TRBJ1-2; perhaps TRBD1 as D (5 bases). The CDR3 length is 17 residues. From germline, CDR1 is MGHRA and CDR2 YSYEKL. V gave up 0 bases and J gave up 3 bases, with 17 bases separating them. CDR3 residues: CASSQESGRLLDYGYTF. As DNA, the CDR3 is TGCGCCAGCAGCCAAGAATCGGGACGCCTCCTCGACTATGGCTACACCTTC.

The table lists this clone with a few counts. The V call is TRBV30, the J call TRBJ2-5; unclear D gene. The germline V gene has CDR1 GTSNPN and CDR2 SVGIG (reference sequence). This CDR3 contains 13 residues. V was shortened by 0 bases and J by 3 bases, with 8 bases between the two germline ends. CDR3 nucleotide sequence: TGTGCCTGGAGTGTCAGAGAGAAAGAGACCCAGTACTTC. This gives the protein CAWSVREKETQYF.